These 24 T cell receptor beta chains came from one sample sequenced in a study of Graves' ophthalmopathy and Graves' hyperthyroidism. Amplification of the TCR beta CDR3 regions used RNA transcripts (as template). Second-round multiplex PCR came after first-round RT-PCR with HTBI primers. TCRdb used MiXCR to reprocess the multiplex PCR reads, holding one entry per CDR3 protein. The profile covers over a million distinct CDR3 sequences, with about two fifths appearing a single time and over 8.5% taken by the ten largest. Sequencing used peripheral blood or thyroid tissue (not recorded which). Source of these receptors: an adult man with Graves' hyperthyroidism.

In this sample, this clonotype turned up many times. The genes are TRBV6-6 and TRBJ1-5; D remains unclear. The CDR3 is 14 amino acids. The V end lost 5 bases, the J end lost 4 bases, and 12 bases lay between the germline ends. Germline CDR1 is MNHNY and CDR2 is SVGAGI (reference sequence). CDR3 protein: CASSEVQLNQPQHF. Here the CDR3 DNA reads TGTGCCAGCAGTGAAGTGCAGTTAAATCAGCCCCAGCATTTT.

Many counts were recorded for this clonotype. The CDR3 nucleotides read TGTGCCAGCAGCCCCAGTTGGGATTTGTACGGTCAGCCCCAGCATTTT. As protein: CASSPSWDLYGQPQHF. The chain recombines TRBV9 with TRBJ1-5; D not certain. Looked up from germline, CDR1 is SGDLS and CDR2 is YYNGEE. Between the trimmed V and J ends, which lost 4 bases and 6 bases, there was a span of 20 bases. This CDR3 comprises 16 residues. Drawing the rest from reference TRBV9 and TRBJ1-5, the complete variable domain is DSGVTQTPKHLITATGQRVTLRCSPRSGDLSVYWYQQSLDQGLQFLIQYYNGEERAKGNILERFSAQQFPDLHSELNLSSLELGDSALYFCASSPSWDLYGQPQHFGDGTRLSIL.

The table lists this clonotype with many counts. V is TRBV19 and J is TRBJ2-7, with 8 positions matching TRBD1. Germline lookup yields CDR1 LNHDA and CDR2 SQIVND (reference sequence). The length of the CDR3 is 15 residues. V shed 3 bases and J 3 bases; nucleotides not matched to a gene: 7. The CDR3 protein is CASSIQGTGIYEQYF. CDR3 bases: TGTGCCAGTAGTATCCAGGGGACAGGCATCTACGAGCAGTACTTC. The full variable domain, in which reference TRBV19 and TRBJ2-7 provide the parts outside the CDR3, is DGGITQSPKYLFRKEGQNVTLSCEQNLNHDAMYWYRQDPGQGLRLIYYSQIVNDFQKGDIAEGYSVSREKKESFPLTVTSAQKNPTAFYLCASSIQGTGIYEQYFGPGTRLTVT.

Comment on this clonotype: Germline and junction disagree at one end, which may indicate a read error. The chain is built from TRBV10-3 and TRBJ1-3; D uncertain. Per germline, CDR1 ENHRY and CDR2 SYGVKD. The CDR3 has 15 amino acids. The CDR3 DNA reads TGTGCCAGCAGTGTTCACCTTCGCTCTGGAAACACCATATATTTT. It codes for CASSVHLRSGNTIYF.

This clonotype showed up many times. The chain combines TRBV2 with TRBJ2-7; D may be TRBD2 (5 bases). V was pared by 5 bases and J by 2 bases, with 19 bases between. This CDR3 contains 16 residues. Germline CDR1 SNHLY, CDR2 FYNNEI. The DNA of the CDR3 is TGTGCCAGCAGTTTCTCGGGAAACGGAGGAACCTACGAGCAGTACTTC. Protein sequence: CASSFSGNGGTYEQYF. Drawing the rest from reference TRBV2 and TRBJ2-7, the complete variable domain is EPEVTQTPSHQVTQMGQEVILRCVPISNHLYFYWYRQILGQKVEFLVSFYNNEISEKSEIFDDQFSVERPDGSNFTLKIRSTKLEDSAMYFCASSFSGNGGTYEQYFGPGTRLTVT.

This clonotype was found many times. This chain connects TRBV6-1 to TRBJ1-1; weak D call: TRBD1 (5 bases). The V and J ends lost 8 bases and 0 bases respectively, with 10 bases between them. The length of the CDR3 is 13 residues. Germline V gene data show CDR1 as MNHNS and CDR2 as SASEGT. CDR3 loop: CASRTTVNTEAFF. CDR3 bases: TGTGCCAGCCGTACGACAGTGAACACTGAAGCTTTCTTT.

Notes on this clonotype: A much larger clone differs by one base, so this may be a read error. This chain connects TRBV6-5 to TRBJ2-7, with D unresolved. The CDR3 sequence is 12 residues long. CDR1 is MNHEY and CDR2 is SVGAGI in the germline V gene. With 6 bases removed from V and 2 bases from J, the gap between germline ends came to 8 bases. The CDR3 sequence is CASRDLAYEQYF. The CDR3, as DNA: TGTGCCAGCAGGGACCTAGCCTACGAGCAGTACTTC.

The chain employs TRBV20-1 and TRBJ1-2; 9 bases match TRBD1. The junction had 18 bases not matched to a gene; V was cut back by 4 bases and J by 3 bases. The CDR3 has 18 amino acids. Germline V gene lookup returns CDR1 DFQATT and CDR2 SNEGSKA (reference sequence). In DNA, the CDR3 is TGCAGTGCTACACAGGGGGCCCCACACCTGATGGGATACTATGGCTACACCTTC. Translating it yields CSATQGAPHLMGYYGYTF.

This clonotype was seen repeatedly, ten times or more. The J gene is TRBJ1-2, the V gene TRBV7-2; D perhaps matches TRBD1 (5 bases). There are 17 residues in the CDR3. With 1 base removed from V and 7 bases from J, the gap between germline ends came to 22 bases. The germline V gene has CDR1 SGHTA and CDR2 FQGNSA. The CDR3 reads CASSLVDGRGIGPGYTF. The CDR3 bases are TGTGCCAGCAGCTTAGTTGACGGACGGGGGATAGGCCCTGGCTACACCTTC. Variable domain in full (rest from reference TRBV7-2 and TRBJ1-2): GAGVSQSPSNKVTEKGKDVELRCDPISGHTALYWYRQSLGQGLEFLIYFQGNSAPDKSGLPSDRFSAERTGGSVSTLTIQRTQQEDSAVYLCASSLVDGRGIGPGYTFGSGTRLTVV.

The rearrangement uses TRBV6-5 and TRBJ2-5; D is undetermined. V was shortened by 4 bases and J by 5 bases, with 20 bases between the two germline ends. The CDR3 spans 16 residues. Germline lookup yields CDR1 MNHEY and CDR2 SVGAGI. This CDR3 is CASSFLGSETGETQYF. CDR3 in DNA: TGTGCCAGCAGTTTCTTAGGCAGCGAGACCGGGGAGACCCAGTACTTC.

The chain combines TRBV29-1 with TRBJ1-4; 8 bases agree with TRBD1. With 8 bases clipped from V and 4 bases from J, the junction kept 9 bases outside the gene matches. Germline V CDR1 and CDR2: SQVTM, ANQGSEA. The CDR3 runs 14 residues. This chain's CDR3 is CSSRGDRNNEKLFF. CDR3 nucleotides: TGCAGCAGTAGAGGGGACAGGAATAATGAAAAACTGTTTTTT.

The genes are TRBV10-3 and TRBJ2-5; TRBD2 is a possible D gene (5 bases). Germline V gene sequence: CDR1 ENHRY, CDR2 SYGVKD. This CDR3 is 15 amino acids long. V dropped 5 bases and J dropped 5 bases, with 18 bases sitting between them. Here the CDR3 reads CAISRFGDRVETQYF. The CDR3 nucleotides are TGTGCCATCAGTCGATTCGGGGATAGGGTCGAGACCCAGTACTTC.

This clonotype was found a few times. The chain combines TRBV12-3 or TRBV12-4 with TRBJ1-1, with 7 bases fitting TRBD1. The CDR3 consists of 15 residues. V shed 3 bases and J 5 bases; nucleotides not matched to a gene: 9. CDR3 bases: TGTGCCAGCAGTTTCGCGACAGGGAGGGGGACTGAAGCTTTCTTT. Protein product: CASSFATGRGTEAFF.

With regard to this clonotype: In this CDR3 the conserved last residue, phenylalanine or tryptophan, is missing, so a read error is likely. V is TRBV3-1 and J is TRBJ1-2; D gene ambiguous. This CDR3 region has 12 residues. Trimming took 0 bases from V and 8 from J, leaving 7 bases between them. Germline loops: CDR1 LGHDT, CDR2 YNNKEL (reference sequence). As DNA, the CDR3 is TGTGCCAGCAGCCAAGATAGGAGGGGCTACACCATC. Encoded protein: CASSQDRRGYTI.

In this sample, this clonotype turned up many times. The chain carries TRBV19 and TRBJ1-5, with D possibly being TRBD1 (6 bases). The CDR3 extends over 15 amino acids. Germline CDR1 LNHDA, CDR2 SQIVND (reference sequence). The V end was cut by 7 bases, the J end by 5 bases, with 18 bases between. In DNA form, the CDR3 reads TGTGCCAGTAACCCTCAGAGGGGGACATATCAGCCCCAGCATTTT. Translated: CASNPQRGTYQPQHF.

This clonotype was found many times. CDR3 bases: TGCAGCGTTGCCCGAGGGGCCACTGAAGCTTTCTTT. Translated, it gives CSVARGATEAFF. The chain carries TRBV29-1 and TRBJ1-1; tentative D call: TRBD1 (5 bases). Trimming took off 4 bases at V and 4 bases at J, with 10 bases between the two ends. Germline CDR1 reads SQVTM; CDR2 reads ANQGSEA. The CDR3 totals 12 residues.

The chain combines TRBV7-9 with TRBJ2-5; D remains unclear. V was clipped by 1 base and J by 4 bases, with 10 bases between them. CDR1 SEHNR and CDR2 FQNEAQ come from the germline V gene (reference sequence). The CDR3 is 14 residues long. The CDR3 DNA reads TGTGCCAGCAGCTTAGAGGAGCTTGTAGAGACCCAGTACTTC. Its translation is CASSLEELVETQYF.

The chain is built from TRBV2 and TRBJ1-5; 8 bases line up with TRBD1. The J segment lost 1 base and the V segment lost 6 bases, leaving 5 bases of the junction unmatched. This CDR3 spans 15 amino acids. From germline, CDR1 is SNHLY and CDR2 FYNNEI. The CDR3 sequence: CASRGQGTSNQPQHF. The CDR3 nucleotides are TGTGCCAGCAGAGGACAGGGAACGAGCAATCAGCCCCAGCATTTT.

This clonotype was detected ten times or more. This chain connects TRBV10-3 to TRBJ2-7, with 10 bases lining up with TRBD1. Germline V gene data show CDR1 as ENHRY and CDR2 as SYGVKD. This CDR3 has 16 amino acids. V lost 0 bases and J lost 0; bases outside the gene matches: 2. In DNA, the CDR3 is TGTGCCATCAGTGAGTCCCGGACAGGGGGCTCCTACGAGCAGTACTTC. Translation gives CAISESRTGGSYEQYF.

This clonotype was found many times. The chain carries TRBV10-3 and TRBJ2-7; no firm D call. Germline loops: CDR1 ENHRY, CDR2 SYGVKD. V was pared by 0 bases and J by 2 bases, with 11 bases between. The length of the CDR3 is 15 residues. This CDR3 reads CAISESTGITYEQYF. CDR3 nucleotide sequence: TGTGCCATCAGTGAGTCGACTGGCATAACCTACGAGCAGTACTTC.

This clonotype was seen just once. The chain has TRBV25-1 and TRBJ1-6; D gene uncertain. Trimming shortened V by 5 bases and J by 0 bases, and 14 bases separated the two germline ends. In germline, CDR1 is MGHDK, CDR2 SYGVNS. The CDR3 is 17 amino acids. This chain's CDR3 is CASSKSRASSYNSPLHF. The CDR3 bases are TGTGCCAGCAGTAAGAGCAGAGCAAGCTCCTATAATTCACCCCTCCACTTT.

This clonotype appeared once. The rearrangement links TRBV29-1 to TRBJ2-5; 9 bases map to TRBD1. Trimming cost V 2 bases and J 6 bases; bases outside gene matches: 13. CDR3 length: 16 residues. Germline CDR1 SQVTM, CDR2 ANQGSEA. CDR3 sequence: CSVESWDRVRQKTQYF. The CDR3 DNA reads as TGCAGCGTTGAATCCTGGGACAGGGTTAGGCAAAAGACCCAGTACTTC.

The chain recombines TRBV25-1 with TRBJ2-5; possible D gene TRBD2, 6 bases. Germline V gene sequence: CDR1 MGHDK, CDR2 SYGVNS. The CDR3 runs to 16 residues. Trimming left V 3 bases short and J 1 base short, with 15 bases between. The CDR3 loop is CASSDGLANTQETQYF. CDR3 nucleotide sequence: TGTGCCAGCAGTGATGGTCTAGCGAACACCCAAGAGACCCAGTACTTC.

As DNA, the CDR3 is TGTGCCAGCAGCAGGGGACAGGCCAAGGCCAACGTCCTGACTTTC. It is translated as CASSRGQAKANVLTF. The genes are TRBV7-2 and TRBJ2-6; 8 bases agree with TRBD1. The CDR3 has 15 amino acids. V shed 5 bases, J shed 6 bases, and the junction held 6 bases outside the gene matches. CDR1 SGHTA and CDR2 FQGNSA come from the germline V gene.